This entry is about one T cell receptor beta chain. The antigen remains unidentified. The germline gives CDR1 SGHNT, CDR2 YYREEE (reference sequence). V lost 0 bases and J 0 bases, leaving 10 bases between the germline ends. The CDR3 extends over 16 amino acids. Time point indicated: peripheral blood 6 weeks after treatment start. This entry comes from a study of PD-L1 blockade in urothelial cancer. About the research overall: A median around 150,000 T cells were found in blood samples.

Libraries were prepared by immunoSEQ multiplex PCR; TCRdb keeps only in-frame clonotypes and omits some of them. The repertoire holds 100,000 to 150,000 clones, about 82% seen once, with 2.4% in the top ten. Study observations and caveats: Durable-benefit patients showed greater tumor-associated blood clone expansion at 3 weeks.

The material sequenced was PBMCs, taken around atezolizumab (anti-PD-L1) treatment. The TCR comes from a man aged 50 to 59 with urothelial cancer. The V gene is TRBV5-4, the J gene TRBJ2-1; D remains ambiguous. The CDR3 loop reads CASSLAFGSSYNEQFF. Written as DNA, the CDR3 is TGTGCCAGCAGCTTGGCCTTCGGTAGCTCCTACAATGAGCAGTTCTTC.